These 26 T cell receptor beta chains were sequenced from one sample in a study of T-cell memory formation after mild COVID-19. Each CDR3 protein is one row after TCRdb ran MiXCR on the 5' RACE reads. This table holds approximately 210,000 distinct CDR3 sequences, over 9.5% found once. The sequenced sample was PBMCs or a T cell subset sorted from them (not recorded which). These receptors were collected from a man aged 18 to 30 who had mild COVID-19 (a few samples of this study predate the infection). Cell type and time point are not known.

The genes are TRBV7-9 and TRBJ2-7, with 7 positions matching TRBD1. Unmatched junction bases numbered 4, after V lost 2 bases and J lost 6 bases. Germline CDR1 and CDR2: SEHNR and FQNEAQ (reference sequence). This CDR3 spans 13 amino acids. The CDR3 DNA reads as TGTGCCAGCAGCTTACCAGGGGGTAGCGAGCAGTACTTC. Protein: CASSLPGGSEQYF.

This clonotype was seen many times. The chain uses TRBV20-1 and TRBJ2-3, with a weak D call TRBD2 (6 bases). Germline values: CDR1 DFQATT, CDR2 SNEGSKA (reference sequence). The CDR3 runs 15 residues. The V gene lost 0 bases and the J gene lost 0 bases, with 10 bases spanning the gap. DNA of the CDR3: TGCAGTGCTAGAGATCTCGGGACTAGCACAGATACGCAGTATTTT. This gives the protein CSARDLGTSTDTQYF.

V usage is TRBV6-2 or TRBV6-3 and J usage is TRBJ2-5; D may be TRBD1 (5 bases). Trimming removed 0 bases at V and 8 bases at J, with 13 bases between. Germline CDR1 MNHEY, CDR2 SVGEGT. This CDR3 has 14 amino acids. CDR3 in amino acids: CASSYSLSRETQYF. CDR3 coding DNA: TGTGCCAGCAGTTACTCGTTATCCAGGGAAACCCAGTACTTC.

The chain employs TRBV2 and TRBJ1-6; 9 bases are shared with TRBD1. With V trimmed by 6 bases and J by 10 bases, 7 bases remained unmatched. Germline V gene lookup returns CDR1 SNHLY and CDR2 FYNNEI. The CDR3 totals 14 residues. The CDR3 nucleotides read TGTGCCAGCAGCCGGGACAGGGACGAATCACCCCTCCACTTT. Protein product: CASSRDRDESPLHF. The full variable domain, completed using reference TRBV2 and TRBJ1-6, is EPEVTQTPSHQVTQMGQEVILRCVPISNHLYFYWYRQILGQKVEFLVSFYNNEISEKSEIFDDQFSVERPDGSNFTLKIRSTKLEDSAMYFCASSRDRDESPLHFGNGTRLTVT.

This clonotype has more than one count but fewer than ten. The V and J genes are TRBV6-5 and TRBJ2-3; 7 bases line up with TRBD1. Per germline, CDR1 MNHEY and CDR2 SVGAGI. Losses at the gene ends were 6 bases for V and 5 bases for J; bases not matched to a gene: 5. CDR3 size: 13 residues. The CDR3 bases are TGTGCCAGCAGATCCACAGGGGAAGATACGCAGTATTTT. Protein sequence: CASRSTGEDTQYF.

The chain carries TRBV7-8 and TRBJ1-2; TRBD1 matches at 11 bases. Germline V CDR1 and CDR2: SGHVS, FQNEAQ. V lost 5 bases, J lost 3 bases, and 5 bases stayed unmatched. This CDR3 has 15 residues. The CDR3: CASSHRDRGDYGYTF. In DNA form, the CDR3 reads TGTGCCAGCAGCCACCGGGACAGGGGGGACTATGGCTACACCTTC.

This clonotype was found a few times. This rearrangement joins TRBV7-3 to TRBJ2-3; a possible D gene is TRBD2 (7 bases). CDR3 length equals 16 residues. CDR1 is SGHTA, CDR2 FQGTGA, per germline. V shed 5 bases and J shed 2 bases, with 17 bases lying between them. The CDR3 is CASSLRGGGATDTQYF. CDR3 sequence (DNA): TGTGCCAGCAGCCTAAGGGGGGGCGGGGCCACAGATACGCAGTATTTT.

This clonotype was counted at least ten times. J is TRBJ1-2 and V is TRBV5-1; D not resolved. Germline CDR1 and CDR2: SGHRS and YFSETQ. The CDR3 spans 11 residues. The ends were cut back, 7 bases at V and 8 bases at J, with 12 bases in the middle. CDR3 region: CASRIDGGYTF. CDR3 in DNA: TGCGCCAGCCGGATTGATGGGGGCTACACCTTC.

J is TRBJ1-1 and V is TRBV5-6; 8 nucleotides match TRBD1. There are 15 residues in the CDR3. Trimming removed 4 bases from V and 3 bases from J; junction bases left unmatched: 8. Germline assignment: CDR1 SGHDT and CDR2 YYEEEE. The CDR3 reads CASSPDRAWDTEAFF. In DNA, the CDR3 is TGTGCCAGCAGCCCGGACAGGGCATGGGACACTGAAGCTTTCTTT.

In this sample, this clonotype turned up a few times. The V gene is TRBV24-1, the J gene TRBJ2-5; 8 positions agree with TRBD1. CDR3 length: 14 residues. Per germline, CDR1 KGHDR and CDR2 SFDVKD. The V segment lost 3 bases and the J segment 5 bases; nucleotides outside the gene matches: 4. The DNA of the CDR3 is TGTGCCACCAGTGATGGACAGGGAACGGAGACCCAGTACTTC. Amino acids: CATSDGQGTETQYF.

The V gene is TRBV2, the J gene TRBJ1-6; D may be TRBD1 (5 bases). CDR1 is SNHLY, CDR2 FYNNEI, per germline. This CDR3 comprises 14 residues. V lost 2 bases to trimming and J lost 6 bases, with 8 bases between them. DNA of the CDR3: TGTGCCAGCAGTGAACGGCAGGGTAATTCACCCCTCCACTTT. Protein product: CASSERQGNSPLHF.

The genes are TRBV7-2 and TRBJ1-6; possibly TRBD1 for D (6 bases). V lost 3 bases to trimming and J lost 5 bases, with 11 bases between them. This CDR3 has 15 residues. Germline V CDR1 and CDR2: SGHTA, FQGNSA. CDR3 residues: CASSFQGTNNSPLHF. For the CDR3, the DNA is TGTGCCAGCAGCTTTCAGGGGACGAATAATTCACCCCTCCACTTT.

This clonotype appeared a few times. The chain carries TRBV27 and TRBJ2-4, with D possibly being TRBD2 (6 bases). This CDR3 spans 13 amino acids. Trimming pared 6 bases from V and 9 bases from J, leaving 15 bases between. CDR1 is MNHEY, CDR2 SMNVEV, per germline (reference sequence). The CDR3 sequence is CASRGGTRGIQYF. The CDR3 DNA reads TGTGCCAGCAGAGGCGGGACCCGGGGCATTCAGTACTTC.

This clonotype has a handful of counts. The chain carries TRBV7-2 and TRBJ2-6; no firm D call. This CDR3 comprises 16 residues. Germline CDR1 is SGHTA and CDR2 is FQGNSA. V gave up 3 bases and J gave up 0 bases, with 9 bases separating them. The CDR3 coding sequence is TGTGCCAGCAGCTTTTGGGCCATCTCTGGGGCCAACGTCCTGACTTTC. Translation: CASSFWAISGANVLTF.

The rearrangement links TRBV11-2 to TRBJ2-2; tentatively, D is TRBD1 (5 bases). The ends were cut back, 3 bases at V and 1 base at J, with 9 bases in the middle. Germline V gene data show CDR1 as SGHAT and CDR2 as FQNNGV. This CDR3 contains 15 residues. Written as DNA, the CDR3 is TGTGCCAGCAGCTTCTCAGGGCAGAACACCGGGGAGCTGTTTTTT. Translated: CASSFSGQNTGELFF.

This clonotype showed up many times. The chain uses TRBV6-5 and TRBJ1-1, with 10 bases lining up with TRBD1. Per the germline V gene, CDR1 is MNHEY and CDR2 is SVGAGI. With 1 base clipped from V and 5 bases from J, the junction kept 4 bases outside the gene matches. The CDR3 loop spans 15 amino acids. CDR3 in amino acids: CASSYWKGQGTEAFF. CDR3 nucleotides: TGTGCCAGCAGTTACTGGAAGGGACAGGGGACTGAAGCTTTCTTT.

The rearrangement joins TRBV3-1 to TRBJ2-2, with D unclear. The V and J ends lost 4 bases and 6 bases respectively, with 9 bases between them. This CDR3 spans 13 amino acids. Germline CDR1 reads LGHDT; CDR2 reads YNNKEL (reference sequence). CDR3 amino acids: CASSPGLAGELFF. The CDR3 nucleotides read TGTGCCAGCAGCCCCGGTCTAGCCGGGGAGCTGTTTTTT.

This clonotype turned up a few times. The V gene is TRBV5-1, the J gene TRBJ2-1, with TRBD1 matching over 7 bases. The CDR3 spans 15 residues. Losses at the gene ends were 1 base for V and 4 bases for J; bases not matched to a gene: 5. Germline CDR1 and CDR2: SGHRS and YFSETQ. Here the CDR3 reads CASSLQGTDYNEQFF. As DNA, the CDR3 is TGCGCCAGCAGCTTGCAGGGGACAGATTACAATGAGCAGTTCTTC.

There are a few counts of this clonotype. The gene calls are TRBV7-8 and TRBJ2-2, with 10 bases fitting TRBD1. V shed 5 bases, J shed 6 bases, and the junction held 9 bases outside the gene matches. This CDR3 spans 16 amino acids. CDR1 is SGHVS, CDR2 FQNEAQ, per germline. CDR3 in DNA: TGTGCCAGCAGCCCAAGACAGGGGGCAAGGGCCGGGGAGCTGTTTTTT. Translating gives CASSPRQGARAGELFF.

This rearrangement joins TRBV5-1 to TRBJ2-3; 11 nucleotides match TRBD2. V lost 0 bases and J lost 3; bases outside the gene matches: 3. CDR1 and CDR2 from the germline V gene are SGHRS and YFSETQ. The CDR3 runs to 16 residues. The CDR3 DNA reads TGCGCCAGCAGCTTGGGACTAGCGGGGATGACAGATACGCAGTATTTT. It yields the protein CASSLGLAGMTDTQYF.

A few counts support this clonotype. The chain employs TRBV12-3 or TRBV12-4 and TRBJ1-2; unclear D gene. The CDR3 totals 15 residues. The V and J ends lost 2 bases and 7 bases respectively, with 17 bases between them. The CDR3 coding sequence is TGTGCCAGCAGTTTAAGGTCAGGAGGCGGGAGTGGCTACACCTTC. It yields the protein CASSLRSGGGSGYTF.

There are a few counts of this clonotype. This chain connects TRBV30 to TRBJ2-6, with TRBD1 as a possible D gene (6 bases). The germline V gene has CDR1 GTSNPN and CDR2 SVGIG (reference sequence). Trimming took off 0 bases at V and 0 bases at J, with 15 bases between the two ends. This CDR3 has 18 amino acids. The chain's CDR3 is CAWSVDRTPGSGANVLTF. The CDR3, as DNA: TGTGCCTGGAGTGTGGACAGAACGCCCGGCTCTGGGGCCAACGTCCTGACTTTC.

This clonotype was found many times. V gene TRBV5-1 combines with J gene TRBJ1-4; 8 bases map to TRBD1. The CDR3 covers 15 residues. V gave up 0 bases and J gave up 7 bases; unmatched junction bases: 5. Germline values: CDR1 SGHRS, CDR2 YFSETQ. In DNA form, the CDR3 reads TGCGCCAGCAGCTTGGATGGACAGGGTGGTGAAAAACTGTTTTTT. Its protein is CASSLDGQGGEKLFF.

The chain joins TRBV6-6 to TRBJ2-4, with 7 positions matching TRBD2. Germline lookup yields CDR1 MNHNY and CDR2 SVGAGI (reference sequence). J gave up 5 bases and V 0 bases, and 1 base lay outside the gene matches. The CDR3 spans 14 residues. CDR3 region: CASSYSGRENIQYF. The CDR3 DNA reads as TGTGCCAGCAGTTACTCGGGGAGGGAAAACATTCAGTACTTC.

J is TRBJ2-2 and V is TRBV3-1; D might be TRBD2 (6 bases). CDR3 length: 15 amino acids. V was clipped by 8 bases and J by 5 bases, with 18 bases between them. Germline V CDR1 and CDR2: LGHDT, YNNKEL (reference sequence). Here the CDR3 reads CASERVGGGTGELFF. The DNA of the CDR3 is TGTGCCAGCGAGCGCGTGGGCGGAGGGACCGGGGAGCTGTTTTTT.

There are many counts of this clonotype. This chain joins TRBV19 and TRBJ2-2, with a possible D match to TRBD1 (6 bases). Trimming removed 3 bases at V and 4 bases at J, with 9 bases between. From germline, CDR1 is LNHDA and CDR2 SQIVND (reference sequence). This CDR3 contains 14 residues. The chain's CDR3 is CASSIGQSTGELFF. CDR3 nucleotide sequence: TGTGCCAGTAGTATTGGACAGTCCACCGGGGAGCTGTTTTTT.